These 29 T cell receptor beta chains originate from one sample sequenced in a study of blood T cells in healthy people across ages. Alongside a J-beta primer mix, a sample-barcoded 5' primer served in a second PCR lasting roughly 7 to 11 cycles. From the 5' RACE reads, TCRdb called clonotypes with MiXCR, one entry per CDR3 protein. The sample holds about 1.6 million distinct CDR3 sequences; about 32% are singletons and the top ten take roughly 10%. Sequenced sample: blood. The receptors here all came from a young woman in good health.

Turning to this clonotype: Compared with germline, one end of the junction differs, possibly owing to a read error. This chain links TRBV29-1 with TRBJ1-2; D uncertain. Germline loops: CDR1 SQVTM, CDR2 ANQGSEA. The CDR3 runs to 10 residues. In DNA, the CDR3 is TGCAGCGTTGAAGACTATGGCTGCACCTTC. Its protein is CSVEDYGCTF. The full variable domain, its missing parts supplied by reference TRBV29-1 and TRBJ1-2, is SAVISQKPSRDICQRGTSLTIQCQVDSQVTMMFWYRQQPGQSLTLIATANQGSEATYESGFVIDKFPISRPNLTFSTLTVSNMSPEDSSIYLCSVEDYGCTFGSGTRLTVV.

This chain connects TRBV20-1 to TRBJ2-7; TRBD1 matches 9 bases. Germline loops: CDR1 DFQATT, CDR2 SNEGSKA (reference sequence). The CDR3 has 15 residues. Trimming took 0 bases from V and 4 from J; bases not matched to a gene: 7. The CDR3 coding sequence is TGCAGTGCTAGAGATCCGGACAGGGGAATTTACGAGCAGTACTTC. Encoded protein: CSARDPDRGIYEQYF.

The genes are TRBV7-9 and TRBJ1-1; 8 bases fit TRBD1. CDR1 and CDR2 from the germline V gene are SEHNR and FQNEAQ (reference sequence). V gave up 1 base and J gave up 10 bases; unmatched junction bases: 8. The CDR3 is made up of 14 amino acids. CDR3 protein: CASSLEILDRVAFF. The CDR3 region has the DNA TGTGCCAGCAGCTTAGAAATCTTGGACAGGGTAGCTTTCTTT.

The chain couples TRBV4-2 to TRBJ1-6; 9 nucleotides line up with TRBD1. This CDR3 spans 17 amino acids. With V trimmed by 1 base and J by 6 bases, 7 bases remained unmatched. Looked up from germline, CDR1 is LGHNA and CDR2 is YNFKEQ. The CDR3 loop is CASSQGDRVRINSPLHF. In nucleotides, the CDR3 is TGTGCCAGCAGCCAAGGGGACAGGGTTAGGATTAATTCACCCCTCCACTTT.

The gene calls are TRBV7-3 and TRBJ2-7; 15 bases agree with TRBD2. Germline V gene lookup returns CDR1 SGHTA and CDR2 FQGTGA. V lost 6 bases to trimming and J lost 3 bases; unmatched junction nucleotides: 12. This CDR3 spans 18 amino acids. As DNA, the CDR3 is TGTGCCAGCAGGCCTGGACTAGCGGGAGGGCCCCCGAGCTACGAGCAGTACTTC. Amino acid sequence: CASRPGLAGGPPSYEQYF.

V is TRBV5-1 and J is TRBJ2-7, with D perhaps assigned TRBD1 or TRBD2 (5 bases each). V was pared by 6 bases and J by 3 bases, with 22 bases between. Germline V lookup: CDR1 SGHRS, CDR2 YFSETQ. This CDR3 comprises 16 residues. CDR3 coding DNA: TGCGCCAGCACCACAGGAGAGGGACGGGGACGCTACGAGCAGTACTTC. Amino acid sequence: CASTTGEGRGRYEQYF.

This clonotype was picked up a small number of times. CDR3 nucleotide sequence: TGTGCCAGCAGTGATACGAGTAATTCACCCCTCCACTTT. It encodes CASSDTSNSPLHF. The chain combines TRBV6-4 with TRBJ1-6, with D unclear. Trimming removed 3 bases from V and 6 bases from J, with 6 bases in between. Germline CDR1 reads MRHNA; CDR2 reads SNTAGT. The CDR3 totals 13 residues.

This clonotype has a handful of counts. The V and J genes are TRBV4-1 and TRBJ2-7; D gene ambiguous. Germline V gene sequence: CDR1 MGHRA, CDR2 YSYEKL. The CDR3 is 14 amino acids. The V and J ends lost 0 bases and 3 bases respectively, with 9 bases between them. The CDR3 reads CASSQENGVYEQYF. CDR3 coding DNA: TGCGCCAGCAGCCAAGAGAATGGGGTCTACGAGCAGTACTTC.

This CDR3 is CAWSFETPLHF. The CDR3 DNA reads as TGTGCCTGGAGTTTCGAGACACCCCTCCACTTT. The chain links TRBV30 to TRBJ1-6; D unclear. The CDR3 has 11 amino acids. CDR1 is GTSNPN, CDR2 SVGIG, per germline (reference sequence). Deletions cut 2 bases from V and 11 bases from J, with 7 bases between.

This clonotype has just a few counts. The chain combines TRBV12-3 or TRBV12-4 with TRBJ1-1; the D is unclear. V was trimmed by 2 bases and J by 4 bases, leaving 5 bases between them. There are 12 residues in the CDR3. The CDR3 DNA sequence: TGTGCCAGCAGTTTAAATCCCACTGAAGCTTTCTTT. The encoded protein is CASSLNPTEAFF.

Only a few counts were recorded for this clonotype. The chain employs TRBV27 and TRBJ2-1, with 9 positions matching TRBD2. The V and J ends lost 4 bases and 14 bases, in that order; junction bases with no gene match: 6. The CDR3 has 12 amino acids. Per germline, CDR1 MNHEY and CDR2 SMNVEV (reference sequence). The CDR3 loop reads CASSSIAGEEFF. The CDR3 nucleotides are TGTGCCAGCAGTTCAATAGCGGGAGAGGAGTTCTTC.

A few counts support this clonotype. CDR3 sequence: CASSFDVRGNTEAFF. The DNA of the CDR3 is TGTGCCAGCAGCTTTGACGTTAGGGGGAACACTGAAGCTTTCTTT. J is TRBJ1-1 and V is TRBV7-2, with D tentatively TRBD1 (5 bases). The germline V and J ends were trimmed by 3 bases and 1 base, with 12 bases remaining between them. CDR1 and CDR2 from the germline V gene are SGHTA and FQGNSA. This CDR3 comprises 15 residues.

The chain links TRBV5-6 to TRBJ2-1; a possible D gene is TRBD1 (6 bases). V lost 4 bases, J lost 7 bases, and 15 bases lay in between. Germline CDR1 SGHDT, CDR2 YYEEEE. The CDR3 runs 14 residues. CDR3 in amino acids: CASSLRAGVNEQFF. The CDR3 region has the DNA TGTGCCAGCAGCCTCCGGGCAGGGGTTAATGAGCAGTTCTTC.

The table lists this clonotype with a count of one. The J gene is TRBJ2-1, the V gene TRBV11-2, with 10 positions matching TRBD2. Germline CDR1 is SGHAT and CDR2 is FQNNGV. After removal of 5 bases from V and 5 bases from J, the junction contained 6 bases not matched to a gene. The CDR3 extends over 15 amino acids. Written as DNA, the CDR3 is TGTGCCAGCAGCCGCGGACTAGCGGCAAACAATGAGCAGTTCTTC. Its protein product is CASSRGLAANNEQFF.

J is TRBJ2-1 and V is TRBV7-8; no firm D call. The germline V gene encodes CDR1 SGHVS and CDR2 FQNEAQ. This CDR3 contains 16 residues. V gave up 2 bases and J gave up 4 bases, with 15 bases separating them. The CDR3 DNA reads TGTGCCAGCAGCTTAAGCCGGGCCCAGGAATACAATGAGCAGTTCTTC. Encoded protein: CASSLSRAQEYNEQFF. Looking up the rest from reference TRBV7-8 and TRBJ2-1 gives the full variable domain: GAGVSQSPRYKVAKRGQDVALRCDPISGHVSLFWYQQALGQGPEFLTYFQNEAQLDKSGLPSDRFFAERPEGSVSTLKIQRTQQEDSAVYLCASSLSRAQEYNEQFFGPGTRLTVL.

This clonotype has at least ten counts. The genes are TRBV15 and TRBJ2-5, with a weak D call TRBD1 (6 bases). Trimming cost V 1 base and J 0 bases, with 12 bases left between them. This CDR3 region has 16 residues. Germline assignment: CDR1 LNHNV and CDR2 YYDKDF (reference sequence). The CDR3 DNA follows: TGTGCCACCAGCAGAGGTGGGGGCGAGTACCAAGAGACCCAGTACTTC. Its protein is CATSRGGGEYQETQYF. Combining the CDR3 with reference TRBV15 and TRBJ2-5 gives the whole variable domain DAMVIQNPRYQVTQFGKPVTLSCSQTLNHNVMYWYQQKSSQAPKLLFHYYDKDFNNEADTPDNFQSRRPNTSFCFLDIRSPGLGDTAMYLCATSRGGGEYQETQYFGPGTRLLVL.

This clonotype was seen only a few times. The chain combines TRBV5-1 with TRBJ2-1, with TRBD2 identical over 10 bases. This CDR3 has 19 residues. V dropped 0 bases and J dropped 1; count of bases not matched to a gene: 10. Germline V CDR1 and CDR2: SGHRS, YFSETQ. The CDR3 region is CASSLDSASGRFSYNEQFF. CDR3 DNA: TGCGCCAGCAGCTTGGATTCGGCTAGCGGGAGATTTTCCTACAATGAGCAGTTCTTC.

The chain employs TRBV19 and TRBJ2-7; D gene uncertain. The germline V gene encodes CDR1 LNHDA and CDR2 SQIVND (reference sequence). There are 13 residues in the CDR3. The germline V and J ends were trimmed by 1 base and 4 bases, with 8 bases remaining between them. This chain's CDR3 is CASSIAVTYEQYF. The CDR3 DNA sequence: TGTGCCAGTAGTATAGCCGTAACTTACGAGCAGTACTTC.

This clonotype was recorded a few times. The CDR3: CASSLGRGAGYNEQFF. CDR3 coding DNA: TGTGCCAGCAGCTTAGGTCGGGGAGCGGGCTACAATGAGCAGTTCTTC. This sequence joins TRBV11-2 and TRBJ2-1; a possible D gene is TRBD2 (6 bases). The germline CDR1 and CDR2 sequences are SGHAT and FQNNGV. V lost 1 base and J 3 bases, leaving 13 bases between the germline ends. The CDR3 loop spans 16 amino acids.

V is TRBV4-1 and J is TRBJ2-1; D may be TRBD1 (6 bases). Trimming stripped 4 bases from V and 9 bases from J, with 19 bases between. Germline V lookup: CDR1 MGHRA, CDR2 YSYEKL. CDR3 size: 15 residues. CDR3 sequence: CASSLNEGVQGEQFF. The CDR3 DNA reads as TGCGCCAGCAGCCTTAACGAGGGGGTCCAGGGTGAGCAGTTCTTC.

Many counts were recorded for this clonotype. The junction differs from germline at one of its ends, possibly a read error. The J gene is TRBJ2-3, the V gene TRBV3-1; no definite D call. CDR1 is LGHDT, CDR2 YNNKEL, per germline (reference sequence). This CDR3 has 11 amino acids. The DNA for the CDR3 is TGCGCCAGCAGCCAACAAGATACGCAGTATTTT. It yields the protein CASSQQDTQYF.

The chain links TRBV27 to TRBJ2-7; 8 bases match TRBD2. V shed 7 bases, J shed 3 bases, and the junction held 11 bases outside the gene matches. In germline, CDR1 is MNHEY, CDR2 SMNVEV (reference sequence). The CDR3 is 15 residues long. The CDR3, as DNA: TGTGCCAGCACGCCTCGGCGGGGGGCGGACTACGAGCAGTACTTC. Translation: CASTPRRGADYEQYF.

This clonotype was observed a single time. This chain joins TRBV11-3 and TRBJ2-7, with D possibly matching TRBD1 (5 bases). Gene TRBJ2-5 matches the end of the DNA better, so the J call may be wrong. Per the germline V gene, CDR1 is SGHNT and CDR2 is YENEEA. CDR3 length: 15 residues. The CDR3 reads CASGEGHSLGETQYF. CDR3 nucleotide sequence: TGTGCCAGCGGTGAAGGACACTCACTGGGGGAGACCCAGTACTTC.

This clonotype was observed a few times. Here the CDR3 DNA reads TGCAGTGCCCTCTACCGGGGGGGAGGAGATACGCAGTATTTT. Translating gives CSALYRGGGDTQYF. The rearrangement uses TRBV20-1 and TRBJ2-3, with TRBD2 matching over 8 bases. The CDR3 loop spans 14 amino acids. Looked up from germline, CDR1 is DFQATT and CDR2 is SNEGSKA (reference sequence). V gave up 6 bases and J gave up 5 bases; unmatched junction bases: 10.

This clonotype was observed a handful of times. In DNA form, the CDR3 reads TGTGCCAGCAGTTACTCGGGGCCCGACGGAGATGGCTACACCTTC. The encoded protein is CASSYSGPDGDGYTF. The chain links TRBV6-5 to TRBJ1-2; D perhaps matches TRBD1 (5 bases). Per the germline V gene, CDR1 is MNHEY and CDR2 is SVGAGI. V lost 0 bases and J lost 6, with 14 bases in between. The CDR3 contains 15 residues.

The chain links TRBV28 to TRBJ2-5; 9 positions match TRBD1. Judging by the DNA end, TRBJ2-7 fits better; the J call may be wrong. Germline lookup yields CDR1 MDHEN and CDR2 SYDVKM. The CDR3 is 14 amino acids. The CDR3 reads CASSPGTGKDEQYF. The CDR3 DNA reads TGTGCCAGCAGTCCCGGGACAGGGAAAGACGAGCAGTACTTC.

The chain recombines TRBV27 with TRBJ2-3; D is undetermined. The CDR3 consists of 16 residues. V was shortened by 6 bases and J by 2 bases, with 18 bases between the two germline ends. Germline V gene data show CDR1 as MNHEY and CDR2 as SMNVEV (reference sequence). CDR3 residues: CASSRLAKTNTDTQYF. CDR3 coding DNA: TGTGCCAGCAGCAGACTTGCAAAAACCAACACAGATACGCAGTATTTT.

This sequence joins TRBV4-1 and TRBJ1-1, with no clear D. This CDR3 is 16 amino acids long. Germline loops: CDR1 MGHRA, CDR2 YSYEKL. V lost 3 bases to trimming and J lost 0 bases, with 14 bases between them. CDR3 in amino acids: CASSQYAGPVNTEAFF. As DNA, the CDR3 is TGCGCCAGCAGCCAGTATGCTGGACCAGTGAACACTGAAGCTTTCTTT.

The chain links TRBV6-5 to TRBJ2-5; either TRBD1 or TRBD2 may fit D (5 bases each). The CDR3 is 13 amino acids. Trimming removed 6 bases from V and 5 bases from J, with 13 bases in between. In germline, CDR1 is MNHEY, CDR2 SVGAGI. CDR3 DNA: TGTGCCAGCAGGAAGGACTGGGGGGAGACCCAGTACTTC. Translation gives CASRKDWGETQYF.